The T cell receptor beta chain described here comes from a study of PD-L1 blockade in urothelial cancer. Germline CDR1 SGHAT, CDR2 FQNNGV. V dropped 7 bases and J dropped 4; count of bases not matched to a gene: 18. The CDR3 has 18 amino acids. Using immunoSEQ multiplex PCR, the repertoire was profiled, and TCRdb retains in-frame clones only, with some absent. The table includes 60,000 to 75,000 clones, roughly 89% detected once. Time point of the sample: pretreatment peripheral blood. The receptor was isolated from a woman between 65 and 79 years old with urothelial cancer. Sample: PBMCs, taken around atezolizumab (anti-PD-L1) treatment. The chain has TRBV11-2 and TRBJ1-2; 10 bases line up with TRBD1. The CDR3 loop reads CASTREGGTGAPTYGYTF. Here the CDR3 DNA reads TGTGCCAGCACGCGAGAGGGGGGGACAGGGGCGCCGACCTATGGCTACACCTTC.